This T cell receptor beta chain was identified in a study of T cell repertoires in cytomegalovirus infection. At the level of the study: Public TCR beta signatures provided an indication of both CMV infection and a matching HLA type.

To note about this clonotype: What it recognizes is unknown.

Trimming took off 3 bases at V and 1 base at J, with 3 bases between the two ends. The CDR3 runs 12 residues. Germline CDR1 is ENHRY and CDR2 is SYGVKD. TCRdb reprocessed the reads with MiXCR, giving one entry per CDR3 protein. Here the sample spans about 240,000 distinct CDR3 sequences, around an eighth being singletons. Points from the study as a whole: In two of eight donors, the top clonotype was HLA-C-restricted CMV-specific.

This clonotype originated in a human donor in good health (CMV status not recorded). Some clones in this sample may be carry-over from other donors' samples. The specimen was PBMCs. The V gene is TRBV10-3, the J gene TRBJ2-5; the D is unclear. The CDR3 is CAISEGQETQYF. The DNA for the CDR3 is TGTGCCATCAGTGAAGGCCAAGAGACCCAGTACTTC.